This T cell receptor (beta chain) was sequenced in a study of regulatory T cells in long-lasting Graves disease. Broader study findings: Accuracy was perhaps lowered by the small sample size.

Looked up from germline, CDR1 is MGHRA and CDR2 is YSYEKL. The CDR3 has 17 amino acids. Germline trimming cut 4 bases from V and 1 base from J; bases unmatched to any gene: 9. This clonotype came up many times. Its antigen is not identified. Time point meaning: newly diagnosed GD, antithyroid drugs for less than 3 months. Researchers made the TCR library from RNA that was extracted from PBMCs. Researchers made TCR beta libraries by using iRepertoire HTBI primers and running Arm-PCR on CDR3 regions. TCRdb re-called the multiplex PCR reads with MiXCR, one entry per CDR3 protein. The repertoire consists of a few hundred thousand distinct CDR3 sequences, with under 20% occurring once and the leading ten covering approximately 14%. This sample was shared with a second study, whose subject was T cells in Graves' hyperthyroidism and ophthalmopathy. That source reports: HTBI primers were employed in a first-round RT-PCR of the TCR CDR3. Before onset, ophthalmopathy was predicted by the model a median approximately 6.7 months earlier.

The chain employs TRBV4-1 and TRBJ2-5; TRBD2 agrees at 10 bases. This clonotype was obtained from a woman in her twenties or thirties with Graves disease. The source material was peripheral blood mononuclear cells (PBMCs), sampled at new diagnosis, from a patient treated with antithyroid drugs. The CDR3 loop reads CASSPRGSGGAQETQYF. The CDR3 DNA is TGCGCCAGCAGCCCTCGGGGAAGCGGGGGGGCCCAAGAGACCCAGTACTTC.